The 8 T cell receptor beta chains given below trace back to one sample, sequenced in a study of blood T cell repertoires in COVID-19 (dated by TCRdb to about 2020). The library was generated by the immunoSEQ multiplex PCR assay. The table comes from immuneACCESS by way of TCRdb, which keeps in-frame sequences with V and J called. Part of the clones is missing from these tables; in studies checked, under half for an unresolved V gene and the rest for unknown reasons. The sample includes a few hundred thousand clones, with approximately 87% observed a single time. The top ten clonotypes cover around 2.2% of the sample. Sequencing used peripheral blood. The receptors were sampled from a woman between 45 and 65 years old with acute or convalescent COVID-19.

CDR3 sequence (DNA): TGTGCCTGGAGTGTACTGGACAGTGACTATGGCTACACCTTC. Protein: CAWSVLDSDYGYTF. The chain uses TRBV30 and TRBJ1-2; a weak D match, TRBD1 (6 bases). The CDR3 runs to 14 residues. Germline CDR1 is GTSNPN and CDR2 is SVGIG (reference sequence). V was cut by 0 bases and J by 3 bases, with 11 bases left in between. Supplemented by reference TRBV30 and TRBJ1-2, the full variable domain reads SQTIHQWPATLVQPVGSPLSLECTVEGTSNPNLYWYRQAAGRGLQLLFYSVGIGQISSEVPQNLSASRPQDRQFILSSKKLLLSDSGFYLCAWSVLDSDYGYTFGSGTRLTVV.

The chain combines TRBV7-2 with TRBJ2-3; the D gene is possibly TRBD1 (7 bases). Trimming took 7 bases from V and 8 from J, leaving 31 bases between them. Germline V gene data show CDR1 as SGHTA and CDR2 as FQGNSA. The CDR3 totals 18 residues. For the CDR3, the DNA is TGTGCCAGCACCATCCCAGAGATCCAGCTCAGGGGGACTGTTACGCAGTATTTT. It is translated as CASTIPEIQLRGTVTQYF. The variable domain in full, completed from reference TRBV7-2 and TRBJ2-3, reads GAGVSQSPSNKVTEKGKDVELRCDPISGHTALYWYRQSLGQGLEFLIYFQGNSAPDKSGLPSDRFSAERTGGSVSTLTIQRTQQEDSAVYLCASTIPEIQLRGTVTQYFGPGTRLTVL.

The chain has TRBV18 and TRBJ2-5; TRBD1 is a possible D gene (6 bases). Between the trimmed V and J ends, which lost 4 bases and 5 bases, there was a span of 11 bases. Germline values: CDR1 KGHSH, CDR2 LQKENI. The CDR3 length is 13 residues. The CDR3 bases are TGTGCCAGCTCACTCACAGGGATGGAGACCCAGTACTTC. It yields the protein CASSLTGMETQYF. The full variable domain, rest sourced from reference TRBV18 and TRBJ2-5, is NAGVMQNPRHLVRRRGQEARLRCSPMKGHSHVYWYRQLPEEGLKFMVYLQKENIIDESGMPKERFSAEFPKEGPSILRIQQVVRGDSAAYFCASSLTGMETQYFGPGTRLLVL.

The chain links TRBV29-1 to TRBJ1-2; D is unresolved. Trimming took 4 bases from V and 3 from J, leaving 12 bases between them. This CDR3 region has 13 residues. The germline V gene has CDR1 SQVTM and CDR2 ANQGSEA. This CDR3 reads CSVVGGPHYGYTF. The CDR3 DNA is TGCAGCGTTGTAGGTGGGCCCCACTATGGCTACACCTTC. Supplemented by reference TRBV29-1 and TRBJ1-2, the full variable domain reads SAVISQKPSRDICQRGTSLTIQCQVDSQVTMMFWYRQQPGQSLTLIATANQGSEATYESGFVIDKFPISRPNLTFSTLTVSNMSPEDSSIYLCSVVGGPHYGYTFGSGTRLTVV.

In DNA, the CDR3 is TGTGCCTGGAGTGTCGTCTCGGGTGCTTTCTTT. As protein: CAWSVVSGAFF. The chain has TRBV30 and TRBJ1-1; no definite D call. The CDR3 covers 11 residues. The germline V and J ends were trimmed by 0 bases and 11 bases, with 10 bases remaining between them. Germline loops: CDR1 GTSNPN, CDR2 SVGIG (reference sequence).

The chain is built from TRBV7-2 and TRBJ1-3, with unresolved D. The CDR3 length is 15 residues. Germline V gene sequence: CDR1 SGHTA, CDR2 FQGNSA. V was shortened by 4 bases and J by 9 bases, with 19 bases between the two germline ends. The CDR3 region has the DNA TGTGCCAGCAGCTCGACCTTACTAGGCGATGCCACCATATATTTT. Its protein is CASSSTLLGDATIYF.

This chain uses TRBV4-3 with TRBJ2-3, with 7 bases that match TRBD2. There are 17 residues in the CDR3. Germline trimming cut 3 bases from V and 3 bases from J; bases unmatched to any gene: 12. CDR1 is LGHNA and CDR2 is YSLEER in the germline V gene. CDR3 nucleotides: TGCGCCAGCAGCCACGTAAGCGGGGCTCCGGGTACAGATACGCAGTATTTT. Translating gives CASSHVSGAPGTDTQYF.

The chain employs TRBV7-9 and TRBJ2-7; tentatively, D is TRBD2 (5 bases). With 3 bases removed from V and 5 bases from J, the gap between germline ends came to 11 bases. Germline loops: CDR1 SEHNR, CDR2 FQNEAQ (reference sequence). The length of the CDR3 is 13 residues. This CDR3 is CASSFMVGDEQYF. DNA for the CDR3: TGTGCCAGCAGCTTCATGGTGGGAGACGAGCAGTACTTC.